This passage covers 20 T cell receptor beta chains from one sample sequenced in a study of T-cell reconstitution after alpha-beta-depleted transplantation in children. For TCRbeta, the library was prepared with unique molecular identifiers. TCRdb itself ran the PCR reads through MiXCR, one entry per CDR3 protein. The repertoire holds around 200,000 distinct CDR3 sequences, with approximately 9.5% as singletons. This specimen consisted of PBMCs from the stem cell graft donor, obtained from the stem cell graft. The receptors come from a human donor who donated a stem cell graft to a child with acute lymphoblastic leukemia.

The rearrangement joins TRBV5-1 to TRBJ2-2; perhaps TRBD2 as D (5 bases). Germline-derived CDR1 and CDR2 are SGHRS and YFSETQ. CDR3 length: 12 residues. V shed 4 bases and J shed 6 bases, with 7 bases lying between them. CDR3 nucleotide sequence: TGCGCCAGCAGCCCCGGGGCCGGGGAGCTGTTTTTT. Residues: CASSPGAGELFF.

This clonotype has only a few counts. The chain carries TRBV3-1 and TRBJ2-1, with D perhaps TRBD2 (5 bases). CDR1 is LGHDT and CDR2 is YNNKEL in the germline V gene (reference sequence). V was pared by 4 bases and J by 0 bases, with 10 bases between. The CDR3 covers 15 residues. CDR3 nucleotides: TGTGCCAGCAGCCCGGGAATTAGCTCCTACAATGAGCAGTTCTTC. It is translated as CASSPGISSYNEQFF.

This clonotype was seen ten or more times. V and J are TRBV20-1 and TRBJ2-3; D might be TRBD1 (6 bases). The germline CDR1 and CDR2 sequences are DFQATT and SNEGSKA (reference sequence). The CDR3 has 16 residues. V lost 1 base and J lost 1, with 15 bases in between. For the CDR3, the DNA is TGCAGTGCTAGAGCGCCCCTGGGGGCACGCACAGATACGCAGTATTTT. It translates to CSARAPLGARTDTQYF.

The table lists this clonotype with many counts. This rearrangement joins TRBV6-6 to TRBJ2-2, with D unresolved. Trimming removed 3 bases at V and 7 bases at J, with 6 bases between. Germline-derived CDR1 and CDR2 are MNHNY and SVGAGI (reference sequence). CDR3 length: 12 residues. The CDR3 protein is CASSYPNGELFF. The CDR3 coding sequence is TGTGCCAGCAGTTATCCGAACGGGGAGCTGTTTTTT.

This clonotype was detected only a few times. J is TRBJ2-5 and V is TRBV7-2, with a weak D call TRBD2 (5 bases). Germline CDR1 and CDR2: SGHTA and FQGNSA. The germline V and J ends were trimmed by 3 bases and 1 base, with 12 bases remaining between them. The CDR3 is made up of 15 amino acids. DNA for the CDR3: TGTGCCAGCAGCTTTGCGGGCTGGGCCCAAGAGACCCAGTACTTC. This codes for CASSFAGWAQETQYF.

This clonotype was observed many times. This chain links TRBV5-1 with TRBJ2-3, with TRBD2 matching 12 bases. Trimming at V came to 4 bases and at J to 3 bases, leaving 3 bases not matched to a gene. The germline CDR1 and CDR2 sequences are SGHRS and YFSETQ. The CDR3 spans 15 residues. CDR3 residues: CASSAGTSGTDTQYF. CDR3 nucleotide sequence: TGCGCCAGCAGCGCCGGGACTAGCGGGACAGATACGCAGTATTTT.

Details on this clonotype: It may be a read error: a sequence one base away is much more abundant. This rearrangement joins TRBV29-1 to TRBJ2-1, with 9 bases fitting TRBD2. Germline V gene data show CDR1 as SQVTM and CDR2 as ANQGSEA. This CDR3 region has 13 residues. As DNA, the CDR3 is TGCAGCGCCACGGGACTAGCTTTCAATGGGCAGTTCTTC. Encoded protein: CSATGLAFNGQFF.

This clonotype was observed a handful of times. J is TRBJ1-1 and V is TRBV7-7; the match to TRBD1 covers 10 bases. In germline, CDR1 is SSHAT, CDR2 FNYEAQ (reference sequence). The junction had 2 bases not matched to a gene; V was cut back by 5 bases and J by 5 bases. The CDR3 length is 13 residues. The CDR3 protein is CASSAGQGTEAFF. The CDR3 DNA reads as TGTGCCAGCAGCGCGGGACAGGGGACTGAAGCTTTCTTT.

This clonotype was recorded at least ten times. CDR3 bases: TGTGCCATCAGGGGGGTGGGTGCGAACACTGAAGCTTTCTTT. Translated: CAIRGVGANTEAFF. The chain employs TRBV10-3 and TRBJ1-1; D possibly corresponds to TRBD1 (5 bases). This CDR3 contains 14 residues. Trimming took 6 bases from V and 1 from J, leaving 12 bases between them. The germline CDR1 and CDR2 sequences are ENHRY and SYGVKD.

The sample holds a few counts of this clonotype. V usage is TRBV20-1 and J usage is TRBJ2-2; 13 nucleotides agree with TRBD2. After removal of 2 bases from V and 5 bases from J, the junction contained 17 bases not matched to a gene. The CDR3 is made up of 20 amino acids. Germline lookup yields CDR1 DFQATT and CDR2 SNEGSKA (reference sequence). CDR3 DNA: TGCAGTGCTAGATTAAATTTGGGACTAGCGGGGAAGGTGGGGACCGGGGAGCTGTTTTTT. Its protein is CSARLNLGLAGKVGTGELFF.

This chain's CDR3 is CASTKGLGTEAFF. CDR3 nucleotide sequence: TGTGCCAGCACCAAGGGATTGGGCACTGAAGCTTTCTTT. The rearrangement links TRBV12-3 or TRBV12-4 to TRBJ1-1; D unclear. This CDR3 spans 13 amino acids. V dropped 7 bases and J dropped 4 bases, with 13 bases sitting between them.

This clonotype came up a few times. This rearrangement joins TRBV4-2 to TRBJ2-3, with D perhaps assigned TRBD1 or TRBD2 (6 bases each). With 1 base removed from V and 6 bases from J, the gap between germline ends came to 17 bases. The germline CDR1 and CDR2 sequences are LGHNA and YNFKEQ. The CDR3 runs 16 residues. CDR3 in amino acids: CASSQAGRGGVDTQYF. The CDR3 coding sequence is TGTGCCAGCAGCCAAGCGGGCAGGGGAGGAGTCGATACGCAGTATTTT.

This clonotype has a count of ten or more. This rearrangement joins TRBV12-3 or TRBV12-4 to TRBJ2-2, with TRBD2 as a possible D gene (6 bases). The CDR3 has 16 amino acids. V was pared by 1 base and J by 7 bases, with 16 bases between. The CDR3 nucleotides read TGTGCCAGCAGTTTAGTAATGACTATCGGGAGCGGGGAGCTGTTTTTT. This encodes CASSLVMTIGSGELFF.

This clonotype turned up a few times. The chain links TRBV10-1 to TRBJ2-7, with a weak D call TRBD1 (5 bases). This CDR3 has 13 residues. Trimming cost V 4 bases and J 0 bases, with 7 bases left between them. The germline CDR1 and CDR2 sequences are WNHNN and SYGVQD (reference sequence). The CDR3 DNA is TGCGCCAGCAGTGTGCAGGGCTCCTACGAGCAGTACTTC. Its protein product is CASSVQGSYEQYF.

This clonotype was found a few times. This chain links TRBV12-3 or TRBV12-4 with TRBJ1-2; D is unresolved. Trimming removed 3 bases from V and 6 bases from J, with 17 bases in between. This CDR3 spans 15 amino acids. CDR3 DNA sequence: TGTGCCAGCAGTTTTCTGGGGTTCGGCGAGCATGGCTACACCTTC. Translation: CASSFLGFGEHGYTF.

The chain carries TRBV6-2 or TRBV6-3 and TRBJ1-5; D is unclear. The CDR3 is 14 residues long. From germline, CDR1 is MNHEY and CDR2 SVGEGT. V dropped 6 bases and J dropped 3 bases, with 12 bases sitting between them. The CDR3 loop is CASSDPGVNQPQHF. CDR3 in DNA: TGTGCCAGCAGCGACCCTGGGGTCAATCAGCCCCAGCATTTT.

Many counts were recorded for this clonotype. The rearrangement links TRBV12-3 or TRBV12-4 to TRBJ2-3, with TRBD2 identical over 10 bases. This CDR3 has 18 residues. Trimming took 2 bases from V and 3 from J; bases not matched to a gene: 11. The CDR3 spells CASSLMGLAMVTTDTQYF. Written as DNA, the CDR3 is TGTGCCAGCAGTTTAATGGGACTAGCGATGGTTACGACAGATACGCAGTATTTT.

There are many counts of this clonotype. The J gene is TRBJ2-6, the V gene TRBV6-1; no clear D gene. Germline V lookup: CDR1 MNHNS, CDR2 SASEGT. Trimming stripped 11 bases from V and 0 bases from J, with 14 bases between. CDR3 length equals 15 residues. The DNA for the CDR3 is TGTGCCGCAATGAAGGGCGACTCTGGGGCCAACGTCCTGACTTTC. Its translation: CAAMKGDSGANVLTF.

This clonotype turned up a few times. The chain joins TRBV7-8 to TRBJ2-7, with D possibly matching TRBD1 (5 bases). Germline V gives CDR1 SGHVS, CDR2 FQNEAQ. The CDR3 totals 14 residues. Trimming stripped 3 bases from V and 9 bases from J, with 18 bases between. The CDR3 DNA reads as TGTGCCAGCAGCTTGGGCAGGGATGGTACGACGCAGTACTTC. Its protein is CASSLGRDGTTQYF.

This clonotype was seen more than once but under ten times. The gene calls are TRBV5-1 and TRBJ1-1; TRBD1 matches 9 bases. Germline assignment: CDR1 SGHRS and CDR2 YFSETQ. This CDR3 region has 16 residues. J was trimmed by 8 bases and V by 0 bases; bases with no gene match: 11. CDR3: CASSLAPQGADGEAFF. The CDR3 DNA sequence: TGCGCCAGCAGCTTGGCCCCACAGGGGGCAGACGGGGAAGCTTTCTTT.